This TCR beta chain was captured by sequencing in a study of T cells in Graves' hyperthyroidism and ophthalmopathy. Whole-study results and caveats: A model using 13 V-J features told ophthalmopathy apart from stable hyperthyroidism.

On this clonotype itself: Its target is unknown.

Using RNA transcripts as the source, TCR beta CDR3 regions were amplified. In the first-round RT-PCR of the TCR CDR3, the HTBI primer set was used. MiXCR was run by TCRdb on the multiplex PCR reads, yielding one entry per CDR3 protein. This table holds about 600,000 distinct CDR3 sequences, roughly 14% found once. V lost 1 base and J lost 2; bases outside the gene matches: 3. The CDR3 length is 16 residues. In germline, CDR1 is MNHEY, CDR2 SVGEGT. The receptor comes from a woman aged 45 to 65 with Graves' ophthalmopathy. The chain combines TRBV6-2 or TRBV6-3 with TRBJ1-5, with 9 bases matching TRBD1. The specimen sequenced was blood. For the CDR3, the DNA is TGTGCCAGCAGTTACTACAGGGGGCAAGGCAATCAGCCCCAGCATTTT. This gives the protein CASSYYRGQGNQPQHF.